This T cell receptor (beta chain) was profiled in a study of T cell changes during pregnancy in multiple sclerosis. Profiling relied on immunoSEQ multiplex PCR, and the TCRdb table lists in-frame clones only, not all of them. Of roughly 56,000 clones in the sample, 88% were seen once. This clone was seen just once. The source of this sequence is a female donor with multiple sclerosis, enrolled in a pregnancy study. Sequences were derived from peripheral blood, sampled in the first trimester of pregnancy.

The CDR3 region has the DNA TGTGCCAGCAGCCGGGGGGGTGTCCAGTACAATGAGCAGTTCTTC. It is translated as CASSRGGVQYNEQFF. The gene calls are TRBV7-2 and TRBJ2-1, with TRBD2 matching 8 bases. V was pared by 5 bases and J by 4 bases, with 7 bases of the junction left unmatched. CDR3 length: 15 amino acids. Looked up from germline, CDR1 is SGHTA and CDR2 is FQGNSA.